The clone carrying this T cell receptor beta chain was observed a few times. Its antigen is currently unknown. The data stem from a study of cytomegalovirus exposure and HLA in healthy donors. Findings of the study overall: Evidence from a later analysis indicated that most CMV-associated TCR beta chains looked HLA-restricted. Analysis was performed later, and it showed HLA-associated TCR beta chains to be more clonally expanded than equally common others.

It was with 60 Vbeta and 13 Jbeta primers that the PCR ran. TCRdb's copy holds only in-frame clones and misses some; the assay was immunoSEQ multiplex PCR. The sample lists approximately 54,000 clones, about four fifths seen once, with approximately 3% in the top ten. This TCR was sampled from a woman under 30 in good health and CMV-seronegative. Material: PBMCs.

The CDR3 loop reads CASSNPVGSRETQYF. The CDR3 DNA reads as TGTGCCAGCAGTAATCCGGTGGGCTCCCGGGAGACCCAGTACTTC. The chain uses TRBV9 and TRBJ2-5, with D unclear. The CDR3 contains 15 residues. In germline, CDR1 is SGDLS, CDR2 YYNGEE. Trimming shortened V by 5 bases and J by 5 bases, and 19 bases separated the two germline ends.